What follows describes a single T cell receptor beta chain. This specimen belongs to a study of blood T cell repertoires in COVID-19. Across the study: Acute and convalescent COVID-19 samples came from the United States, Italy and Spain. From T cells, B-cell-depleted T cells, or PBMCs came the material, which was cDNA or gDNA.

Authors' data handling: Using reference gene primer amplification, nucleated cell counts were estimated. TCRdb's copy holds only in-frame clones and misses some; the assay was immunoSEQ multiplex PCR. The D gene and trimming were derived from the DNA, and the V and J assignments and clone size from that table. The sample consists of approximately 280,000 clones, about 91% of them appearing once. The germline CDR1 and CDR2 sequences are KGHDR and SFDVKD. V was pared by 5 bases and J by 6 bases, with 10 bases between. This CDR3 contains 13 residues. The gene calls are TRBV24-1 and TRBJ2-1; D is ambiguous. The receptor was isolated from a woman aged 60-70 years with acute or convalescent COVID-19. The sample consisted of peripheral blood. CDR3 nucleotides: TGTGCCACCAGTGTTAATAGTGTCAATGAGCAGTTCTTC. It yields the protein CATSVNSVNEQFF.